The 31 T cell receptor beta chains below were found in one sample sequenced in a study of T cell responses to AZD1222 COVID-19 vaccine (dated by TCRdb to the early 2020s). The library was made by the immunoSEQ multiplex PCR assay. In TCRdb, the immuneACCESS table is reduced to in-frame sequences with V and J assigned. These tables do not hold every clone; where another copy was compared, an unresolved V gene accounts for under half, and the others remain unexplained. The sample data list some 130,000 clones, and approximately 90% of these were observed just once. 0.9% to 1.2% of the sample comes from the top ten. The time point label, as the study defines it: about 28 days (+/-7) after the second vaccine dose. The source material was peripheral blood, sampled 28 days after the second AZD1222 dose. These receptors originate from an adult who received the AZD1222 COVID-19 vaccine.

This rearrangement joins TRBV2 to TRBJ1-2; D is unclear. Germline values: CDR1 SNHLY, CDR2 FYNNEI. The CDR3 is 14 amino acids. V was shortened by 7 bases and J by 2 bases, with 14 bases between the two germline ends. CDR3 DNA: TGTGCCAGCACCCCGGAAGGTGGGAACTATGGCTACACCTTC. Its translation is CASTPEGGNYGYTF.

V is TRBV25-1 and J is TRBJ2-1; TRBD1 might be the D (6 bases). The V end lost 2 bases, the J end lost 10 bases, and 12 bases lay between the germline ends. The CDR3 consists of 13 residues. Germline CDR1 reads MGHDK; CDR2 reads SYGVNS. In nucleotides, the CDR3 is TGTGCCAGCAGTGAAAACAGGGCTCGGGAGCAGTTCTTC. It translates to CASSENRAREQFF.

DNA of the CDR3: TGTGCCAGCACTTCAGGGGGGGTCACTGAAGCTTTCTTT. Its protein product is CASTSGGVTEAFF. The rearrangement uses TRBV6-5 and TRBJ1-1, with 7 bases aligning to TRBD1. V gave up 7 bases and J gave up 4 bases; unmatched junction bases: 6. The CDR3 loop spans 13 amino acids. Germline CDR1 is MNHEY and CDR2 is SVGAGI.

J is TRBJ2-7 and V is TRBV6-5, with a weak D call TRBD2 (7 bases). The V end lost 2 bases, the J end lost 6 bases, and 11 bases lay between the germline ends. This CDR3 region has 13 residues. Germline V gene data show CDR1 as MNHEY and CDR2 as SVGAGI. This chain's CDR3 is CASSYGRGGEQYF. Written as DNA, the CDR3 is TGTGCCAGCAGTTACGGGAGGGGGGGCGAGCAGTACTTC.

This chain connects TRBV27 to TRBJ2-7, with 7 bases fitting TRBD1. The CDR3 has 16 amino acids. V lost 0 bases and J lost 2; bases outside the gene matches: 7. Germline-derived CDR1 and CDR2 are MNHEY and SMNVEV (reference sequence). CDR3 amino acids: CASSLSGKGAPYEQYF. The CDR3 nucleotides are TGTGCCAGCAGTTTATCTGGAAAGGGGGCCCCCTACGAGCAGTACTTC.

The chain carries TRBV12-3 or TRBV12-4 and TRBJ2-2; no definite D call. CDR3 length: 13 residues. Trimming cost V 8 bases and J 0 bases, with 7 bases left between them. The chain's CDR3 is CASLVANTGELFF. CDR3 coding DNA: TGTGCCAGCCTTGTGGCGAACACCGGGGAGCTGTTTTTT.

Comment on this clone: The sample carries other DNA sequences with the same CDR3. V is TRBV9 and J is TRBJ1-1; D not certain. V was cut by 0 bases and J by 4 bases, with 7 bases left in between. The CDR3 totals 13 residues. Germline lookup yields CDR1 SGDLS and CDR2 YYNGEE. CDR3 in DNA: TGTGCCAGCAGCGTAGGAGCGGGCACTGAAGCTTTCTTT. This sequence encodes CASSVGAGTEAFF.

The chain combines TRBV7-9 with TRBJ1-3; perhaps TRBD1 as D (5 bases). The CDR3 loop spans 15 amino acids. Germline assignment: CDR1 SEHNR and CDR2 FQNEAQ (reference sequence). The V gene lost 5 bases and the J gene lost 0 bases, with 11 bases spanning the gap. In DNA form, the CDR3 reads TGTGCCAGCAGCCCCTACCAGGGCTCTGGAAACACCATATATTTT. Protein product: CASSPYQGSGNTIYF. Together with reference TRBV7-9 and TRBJ1-3, the CDR3 gives the full variable domain: DTGVSQNPRHKITKRGQNVTFRCDPISEHNRLYWYRQTLGQGPEFLTYFQNEAQLEKSRLLSDRFSAERPKGSFSTLEIQRTEQGDSAMYLCASSPYQGSGNTIYFGEGSWLTVV.

This clone was counted only a few times. The V gene is TRBV28, the J gene TRBJ1-1, with 7 bases identical to TRBD1. This CDR3 comprises 15 residues. Trimming cost V 5 bases and J 6 bases; bases outside gene matches: 12. Germline CDR1 reads MDHEN; CDR2 reads SYDVKM. The CDR3 DNA is TGTGCCAGCAGTACGACAGGGTTGATTATCTCTGAAGCTTTCTTT. Its translation: CASSTTGLIISEAFF.

This clone appeared once. At one end the junction does not follow the germline gene, possibly because of a read error. The chain couples TRBV10-3 to TRBJ2-7, with 9 bases fitting TRBD1. The CDR3 has 14 residues. CDR1 ENHRY and CDR2 SYGVKD come from the germline V gene. CDR3: CAISASTGGRGKDF. The CDR3 DNA sequence: TGTGCCATCAGTGCCTCGACAGGGGGAAGGGGAAAGGACTTC.

The chain carries TRBV10-3 and TRBJ2-3, with 9 bases aligning to TRBD2. The CDR3 is 17 amino acids. The V gene end was trimmed by 4 bases and the J gene end by 6 bases; junction bases not matched to a gene: 14. Germline V gene lookup returns CDR1 ENHRY and CDR2 SYGVKD. CDR3 sequence reads: CAISGGRLAGGLDTQYF. The CDR3 DNA reads as TGTGCCATCAGTGGCGGGAGACTGGCGGGAGGGCTGGATACGCAGTATTTT.

V and J are TRBV18 and TRBJ2-2, with unresolved D. The CDR3 spans 15 residues. The germline V and J ends were trimmed by 3 bases and 1 base, with 9 bases remaining between them. Germline CDR1 KGHSH, CDR2 LQKENI. CDR3: CASSPWTVNTGELFF. DNA of the CDR3: TGTGCCAGCTCACCTTGGACGGTGAACACCGGGGAGCTGTTTTTT. The full variable domain, in which reference TRBV18 and TRBJ2-2 provide the parts outside the CDR3, is NAGVMQNPRHLVRRRGQEARLRCSPMKGHSHVYWYRQLPEEGLKFMVYLQKENIIDESGMPKERFSAEFPKEGPSILRIQQVVRGDSAAYFCASSPWTVNTGELFFGEGSRLTVL.

This sequence joins TRBV6-6 and TRBJ1-2; perhaps TRBD1 as D (6 bases). CDR3 length: 13 residues. Trimming took 2 bases from V and 4 from J, leaving 8 bases between them. Germline assignment: CDR1 MNHNY and CDR2 SVGAGI (reference sequence). CDR3 coding DNA: TGTGCCAGCAGTTACCAACAGGGCTATGGCTACACCTTC. Translating gives CASSYQQGYGYTF.

The chain joins TRBV4-1 to TRBJ1-4; D is undetermined. V dropped 1 base and J dropped 5 bases, with 11 bases sitting between them. The CDR3 has 15 residues. CDR1 MGHRA and CDR2 YSYEKL come from the germline V gene. DNA for the CDR3: TGCGCCAGCAGCCAAGTAGCTAGGGAGAATGAAAAACTGTTTTTT. Protein sequence: CASSQVARENEKLFF.

This clone has a single count. The chain links TRBV6-5 to TRBJ2-7, with D tentatively TRBD2 (6 bases). The CDR3 sequence is 12 residues long. V gave up 6 bases and J gave up 0 bases, with 6 bases separating them. Germline values: CDR1 MNHEY, CDR2 SVGAGI. In DNA, the CDR3 is TGTGCCAGCAGGCGGGACTCCTACGAGCAGTACTTC. Protein sequence: CASRRDSYEQYF.

This clone appeared once. V and J are TRBV29-1 and TRBJ1-1; TRBD1 agrees at 7 bases. The CDR3 length is 13 residues. V trimming: 5 bases; J trimming: 5 bases; junction bases outside the gene matches: 8. The germline V gene has CDR1 SQVTM and CDR2 ANQGSEA. The CDR3 DNA follows: TGCAGCGTTCGACAGGGAAGAGGGACTGAAGCTTTCTTT. Translation: CSVRQGRGTEAFF.

This rearrangement joins TRBV2 to TRBJ1-5, with unresolved D. Germline V gives CDR1 SNHLY, CDR2 FYNNEI. The CDR3 totals 15 residues. The ends were cut back, 9 bases at V and 0 bases at J, with 15 bases in the middle. This chain's CDR3 is CASIPGLNSNQPQHF. CDR3 DNA: TGTGCCAGTATCCCCGGATTAAATAGCAATCAGCCCCAGCATTTT. Variable domain in full (rest from reference TRBV2 and TRBJ1-5): EPEVTQTPSHQVTQMGQEVILRCVPISNHLYFYWYRQILGQKVEFLVSFYNNEISEKSEIFDDQFSVERPDGSNFTLKIRSTKLEDSAMYFCASIPGLNSNQPQHFGDGTRLSIL.

This clone was detected once. V gene TRBV5-1 combines with J gene TRBJ2-7; the D gene is possibly TRBD1 (6 bases). Germline V CDR1 and CDR2: SGHRS, YFSETQ. The CDR3 loop spans 15 amino acids. Deletions cut 4 bases from V and 0 bases from J, with 14 bases between. The DNA of the CDR3 is TGCGCCAGCAGCCCGAGACAGGCGAGCTCCTACGAGCAGTACTTC. Protein sequence: CASSPRQASSYEQYF.

The J gene is TRBJ1-5, the V gene TRBV5-5; tentative D call: TRBD1 (6 bases). Trimming stripped 0 bases from V and 4 bases from J, with 14 bases between. From germline, CDR1 is SGHKS and CDR2 YYEKEE (reference sequence). The CDR3 is 16 residues long. The CDR3, as DNA: TGTGCCAGCAGCTTGGCCGAGGGGGGAGCTAATCAGCCCCAGCATTTT. It encodes CASSLAEGGANQPQHF.

V gene TRBV27 combines with J gene TRBJ2-5; either TRBD1 or TRBD2 may fit D (5 bases each). CDR1 MNHEY and CDR2 SMNVEV come from the germline V gene (reference sequence). V shed 1 base and J shed 0 bases, with 15 bases lying between them. There are 17 residues in the CDR3. CDR3 residues: CASSLYGQGGYQETQYF. CDR3 bases: TGTGCCAGCAGTTTATATGGGCAGGGCGGGTACCAAGAGACCCAGTACTTC.

The DNA of the CDR3 is TGTGCCAGCAGTGAACAAGGTGGTGGAAACACCATATATTTT. Protein product: CASSEQGGGNTIYF. The chain joins TRBV6-1 to TRBJ1-3; the D is unclear. Germline V gives CDR1 MNHNS, CDR2 SASEGT. The CDR3 sequence is 14 residues long. V was cut by 2 bases and J by 3 bases, with 8 bases left in between.

The J gene is TRBJ1-1, the V gene TRBV13; 7 bases map to TRBD1. CDR3 length: 15 amino acids. Germline V lookup: CDR1 PRHDT, CDR2 FYEKMQ (reference sequence). The J segment lost 3 bases and the V segment lost 6 bases, leaving 10 bases of the junction unmatched. The DNA of the CDR3 is TGTGCCAGCAGGGTTATTGCGACAGGGCACACTGAAGCTTTCTTT. Translating gives CASRVIATGHTEAFF.

This clone appeared a single time. V is TRBV5-8 and J is TRBJ2-7, with TRBD1 identical over 8 bases. J lost 3 bases, V lost 2 bases, and 4 bases had no gene match. The CDR3 totals 14 residues. Germline-derived CDR1 and CDR2 are SGHTS and YDEGEE. Here the CDR3 DNA reads TGTGCCAGCAGCTTAGCCGGGACAGGCTACGAGCAGTACTTC. This sequence encodes CASSLAGTGYEQYF.

This rearrangement joins TRBV27 to TRBJ1-2, with TRBD1 matching 7 bases. With V trimmed by 4 bases and J by 6 bases, 8 bases remained unmatched. This CDR3 has 14 residues. The germline V gene encodes CDR1 MNHEY and CDR2 SMNVEV (reference sequence). Here the CDR3 reads CASSWRDSRDGYTF. In nucleotides, the CDR3 is TGTGCCAGCAGTTGGCGGGACAGTCGAGATGGCTACACCTTC.

The chain joins TRBV7-8 to TRBJ1-2; D is undetermined. Trimming took off 6 bases at V and 0 bases at J, with 11 bases between the two ends. In germline, CDR1 is SGHVS, CDR2 FQNEAQ. The CDR3 is made up of 14 amino acids. The CDR3 DNA reads as TGTGCCAGCAGTCGAAACAGCCCTAACTATGGCTACACCTTC. This sequence encodes CASSRNSPNYGYTF.

CDR3 bases: TGTGCCAGCAGCTCCAGGGTAACAGATACGCAGTATTTT. It is translated as CASSSRVTDTQYF. V is TRBV11-3 and J is TRBJ2-3; TRBD1 might be the D (5 bases). V was cut by 4 bases and J by 3 bases, with 8 bases left in between. Germline loops: CDR1 SGHNT, CDR2 YENEEA. This CDR3 spans 13 amino acids.

The genes are TRBV28 and TRBJ1-4; a weak D match, TRBD1 (5 bases). Germline-derived CDR1 and CDR2 are MDHEN and SYDVKM. V lost 8 bases and J 6 bases, leaving 22 bases between the germline ends. There are 16 residues in the CDR3. The CDR3 protein is CASGSPSGAGDEKLFF. In nucleotides, the CDR3 is TGTGCCAGCGGTTCCCCTTCCGGGGCGGGGGATGAAAAACTGTTTTTT.

V is TRBV5-1 and J is TRBJ2-1; tentatively, D is TRBD2 (6 bases). V lost 4 bases and J 10 bases, leaving 9 bases between the germline ends. CDR1 is SGHRS, CDR2 YFSETQ, per germline. The CDR3 has 11 residues. This CDR3 reads CASSPSVEQFF. The CDR3 coding sequence is TGCGCCAGCAGCCCTAGCGTGGAGCAGTTCTTC.

The chain has TRBV28 and TRBJ1-5; 7 nucleotides align to TRBD1. Per germline, CDR1 MDHEN and CDR2 SYDVKM. J lost 0 bases, V lost 10 bases, and 6 bases had no gene match. This CDR3 is 14 amino acids long. The CDR3 loop reads CAIKTGNSNQPQHF. DNA of the CDR3: TGTGCCATAAAGACAGGGAATAGCAATCAGCCCCAGCATTTT.

This clone was found once. The V call is TRBV19, the J call TRBJ1-5; 8 bases align to TRBD1. This CDR3 region has 16 residues. Per germline, CDR1 LNHDA and CDR2 SQIVND (reference sequence). V lost 4 bases, J lost 3 bases, and 8 bases stayed unmatched. CDR3 in DNA: TGTGCCAGTAGTAGGGGGACAGGCTTAGACAATCAGCCCCAGCATTTT. Protein: CASSRGTGLDNQPQHF.

DNA of the CDR3: TGTGCCAGCAGTTTATCTACCGAGCAGTACTTC. Amino acids: CASSLSTEQYF. The gene calls are TRBV28 and TRBJ2-7; D not certain. V lost 1 base and J lost 6, with 4 bases in between. The germline gives CDR1 MDHEN, CDR2 SYDVKM. This CDR3 is built from 11 residues.